The text below deals with one T cell receptor (beta chain). TCRdb's table, derived via immunoSEQ multiplex PCR, lists solely in-frame clones and lacks some. Among about 19,000 clones, 85% were seen once, and the ten largest hold 1% to 1.5%. These data belong to a study of preoperative IRX-2 immunotherapy in early breast cancer. The sample's treatment: preoperative locoregional IRX-2 cytokine immunotherapy. This phase Ib study tested locoregional IRX-2 cytokine immunotherapy given before surgery. The clonotype comes from a human donor with breast cancer. Sequenced material: lymph node tissue, taken after IRX-2 immunotherapy.

The CDR3 DNA reads TGTGCCAGCAGCGAGGTAACCGGGACCGCTACCTACGAGCAGTACTTC. It translates to CASSEVTGTATYEQYF. The chain is built from TRBV11-3 and TRBJ2-7; D may be TRBD1 or TRBD2 (5 bases each). The germline V gene has CDR1 SGHNT and CDR2 YENEEA. The CDR3 has 16 amino acids. V was cut by 5 bases and J by 2 bases, with 19 bases left in between.